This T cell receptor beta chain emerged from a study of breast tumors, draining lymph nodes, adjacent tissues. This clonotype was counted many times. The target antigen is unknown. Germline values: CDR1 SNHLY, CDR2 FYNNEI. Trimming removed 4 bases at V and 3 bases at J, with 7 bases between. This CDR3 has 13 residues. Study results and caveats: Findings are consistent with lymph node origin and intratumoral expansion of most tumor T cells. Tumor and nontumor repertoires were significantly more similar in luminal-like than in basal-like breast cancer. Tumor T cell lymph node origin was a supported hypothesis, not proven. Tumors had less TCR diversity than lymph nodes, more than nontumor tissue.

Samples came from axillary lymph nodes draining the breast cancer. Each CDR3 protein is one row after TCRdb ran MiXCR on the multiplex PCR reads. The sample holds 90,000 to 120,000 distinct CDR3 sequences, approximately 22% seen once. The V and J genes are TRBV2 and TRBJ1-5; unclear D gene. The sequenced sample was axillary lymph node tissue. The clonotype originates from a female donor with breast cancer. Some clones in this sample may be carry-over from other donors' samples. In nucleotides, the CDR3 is TGTGCCAGCAGTGCCGGGTCCAATCAGCCCCAGCATTTT. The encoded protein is CASSAGSNQPQHF.